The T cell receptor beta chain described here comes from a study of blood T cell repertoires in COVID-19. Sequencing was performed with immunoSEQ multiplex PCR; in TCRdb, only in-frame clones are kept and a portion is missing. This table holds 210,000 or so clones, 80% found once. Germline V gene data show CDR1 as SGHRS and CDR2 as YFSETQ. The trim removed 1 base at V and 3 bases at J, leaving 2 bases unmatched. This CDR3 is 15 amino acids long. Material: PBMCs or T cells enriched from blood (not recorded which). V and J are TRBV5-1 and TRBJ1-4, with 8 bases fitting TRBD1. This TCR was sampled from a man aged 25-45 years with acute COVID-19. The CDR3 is CASSLFRGPNEKLFF. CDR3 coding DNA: TGCGCCAGCAGCTTGTTCAGGGGGCCTAATGAAAAACTGTTTTTT.